The TCR beta chain described here comes from a study of T cells in localized non-small cell lung cancer. Study findings and constraints: Longer overall survival was seen with higher T cell density measured in blood. Adjacent lung tissue had a median approximately 61 of the top 100 clones found in the tumor. Measurement of T cell clonality placed uninvolved adjacent lung highest, above the level in tumor.

Details on this clone: Antigen unknown.

The table came from immunoSEQ multiplex PCR; TCRdb's copy has only in-frame clones and leaves some out. The sample yields 20,000 or so clones, 75% to 85% seen once. The source was peripheral blood, collected before any cancer treatment. This clonotype originated in a man between 40 and 69 years old with stage I lung adenocarcinoma.

CDR3 loop: CASRRTGGSEAFF. The CDR3, as DNA: TGTGCCAGCAGAAGGACAGGGGGCTCTGAAGCTTTCTTT. The V gene is TRBV6-5, the J gene TRBJ1-1; TRBD1 aligns across 11 bases. The germline CDR1 and CDR2 sequences are MNHEY and SVGAGI. V shed 6 bases and J 6 bases; nucleotides not matched to a gene: 3. The CDR3 is 13 amino acids.